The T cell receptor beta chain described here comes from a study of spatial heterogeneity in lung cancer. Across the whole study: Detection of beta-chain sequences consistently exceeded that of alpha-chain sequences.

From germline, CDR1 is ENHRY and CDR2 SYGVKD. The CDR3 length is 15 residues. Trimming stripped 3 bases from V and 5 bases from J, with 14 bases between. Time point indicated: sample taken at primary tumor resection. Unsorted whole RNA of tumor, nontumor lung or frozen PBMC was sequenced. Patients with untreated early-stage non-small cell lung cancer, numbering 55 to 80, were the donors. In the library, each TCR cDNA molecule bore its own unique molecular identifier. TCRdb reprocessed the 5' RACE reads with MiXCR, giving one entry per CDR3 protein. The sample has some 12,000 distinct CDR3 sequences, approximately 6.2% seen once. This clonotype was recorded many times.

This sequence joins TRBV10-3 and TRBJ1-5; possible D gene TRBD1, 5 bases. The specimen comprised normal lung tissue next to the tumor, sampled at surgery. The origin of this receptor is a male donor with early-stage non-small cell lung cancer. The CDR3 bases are TGTGCCATCAGTGATCCTGGCGGGGGAGATCAGCCCCAGCATTTT. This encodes CAISDPGGGDQPQHF.